Described below is a single TCR beta chain sequence and its context. Its antigen is unknown. Base qualities are not recorded, but no much larger clone differs from it by a single base. This sample stems from a study of CDR3 diversity in severe acne (dated by TCRdb to the late 2010s). Germline trimming amounts to 6 bases on V and 1 base on J, with 6 as the count of junction bases outside the gene matches. From the germline V gene, CDR1 is SNHLY and CDR2 is FYNNEI. Taken from cysteine to phenylalanine, the CDR3 has 16 residues. Here the CDR3 DNA is all that survives: 48 bases in frame from base 1. Library preparation employed PCR. Sequencing relied on an Illumina HiSeq 2000. TCRdb passed the public sequencing reads through fastp at Q25 and MiXCR, retaining productive beta sequences. A single entry per CDR3 protein holds the most common genes and DNA from its merged rows. This sample has about 90,000 distinct CDR3 sequences in its table, and 45% to 50% of those were observed once. The top ten constitute 10% of the sample.

The chain couples TRBV2 to TRBJ1-1; 12 bases in the middle match TRBD1. The TCR originated in a male donor in good health, serving as a control. Source material: blood. Read as DNA, the sequence is TGTGCCAGCAGACCCGGGACAGGGGGCCCGAACACTGAAGCTTTCTTT. It translates to CASRPGTGGPNTEAFF.